The sequence of this TCR beta chain was determined in a study of Ad26.COV2.S vaccination and SARS-CoV-2 variants. General study results and limits: Measures of TCR breadth and depth may have fallen short of total T cell responses. It was found that vaccine and placebo recipients had similar non-spike TCR breadth.

Treatment: 15 to 20 received Ad26.COV2.S at low or high dose, single or two shots; a few received placebo; per-sample allocation not given. Sampling was performed 63 days after the first vaccine or placebo injection. Within Boston, the person who donated was an adult of 18-55 years. J gave up 3 bases and V 0 bases, and 4 bases lay outside the gene matches. Germline loops: CDR1 SGHAT, CDR2 FQNNGV. CDR3 length equals 16 residues. Libraries were prepared by immunoSEQ multiplex PCR; TCRdb keeps only in-frame clonotypes and omits some of them. The sample yields about 350,000 clones, roughly 81% seen once. On this clone itself: Its matching antigen is unknown.

The source material was peripheral blood, sampled in a trial of Ad26.COV2.S vaccine versus placebo. The V call is TRBV11-2, the J call TRBJ2-1, with 8 bases identical to TRBD1. This TCR was sampled from a person aged 18-65 years who received the Ad26.COV2.S COVID-19 vaccine or a placebo. The CDR3: CASSLEAGGYYNEQFF. The CDR3 DNA reads TGTGCCAGCAGCTTAGAAGCAGGGGGCTACTACAATGAGCAGTTCTTC.